Reported below is one T cell receptor (beta chain). Sequencing used immunoSEQ multiplex PCR; TCRdb keeps in-frame clones, though not all of them. The table has about 160,000 clones, approximately 95% seen once; the top ten hold roughly 2%. This entry belongs to a study of blood T cell repertoires in COVID-19. The CDR3 is made up of 13 amino acids. Germline V gene lookup returns CDR1 MNHEY and CDR2 SVGEGT. Trimming pared 6 bases from V and 3 bases from J, leaving 9 bases between. This TCR derives from a woman in her fifties or sixties with COVID-19, enrolled during active disease. The chain is built from TRBV6-2 or TRBV6-3 and TRBJ2-1; D not certain. Material for sequencing was peripheral blood. The chain's CDR3 is CASSPTRYNEQFF. The CDR3 DNA sequence: TGTGCCAGCAGCCCAACACGCTACAATGAGCAGTTCTTC.